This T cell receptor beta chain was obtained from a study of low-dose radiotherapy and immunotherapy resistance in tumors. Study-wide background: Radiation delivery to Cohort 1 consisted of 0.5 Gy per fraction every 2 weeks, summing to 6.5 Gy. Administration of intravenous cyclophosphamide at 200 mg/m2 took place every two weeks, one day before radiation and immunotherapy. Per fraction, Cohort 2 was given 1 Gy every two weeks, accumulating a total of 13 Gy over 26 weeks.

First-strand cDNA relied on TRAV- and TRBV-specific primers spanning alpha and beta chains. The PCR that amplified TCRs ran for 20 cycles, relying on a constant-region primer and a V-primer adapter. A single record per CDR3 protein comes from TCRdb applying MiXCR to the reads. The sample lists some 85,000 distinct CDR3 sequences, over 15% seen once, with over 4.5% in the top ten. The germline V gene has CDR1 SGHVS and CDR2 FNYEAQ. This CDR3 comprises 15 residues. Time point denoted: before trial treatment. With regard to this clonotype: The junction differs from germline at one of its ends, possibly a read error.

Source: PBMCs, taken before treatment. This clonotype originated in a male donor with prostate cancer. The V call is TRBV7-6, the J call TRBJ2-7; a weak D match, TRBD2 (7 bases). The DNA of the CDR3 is TGTGCCAGCAGCTTGGGGGGGGGCCCGACCTACGATCAGTACTTC. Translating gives CASSLGGGPTYDQYF. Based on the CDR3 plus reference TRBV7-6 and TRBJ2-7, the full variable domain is GAGVSQSPRYKVTKRGQDVALRCDPISGHVSLYWYRQALGQGPEFLTYFNYEAQQDKSGLPNDRFSAERPEGSISTLTIQRTEQRDSAMYRCASSLGGGPTYDQYFGPGTRLTVT.